This entry describes one T cell receptor (beta chain). V gave up 2 bases and J gave up 6 bases; unmatched junction bases: 7. Germline CDR1 MNHEY, CDR2 SMNVEV (reference sequence). This CDR3 is 15 amino acids long. Sequencing was performed with immunoSEQ multiplex PCR; in TCRdb, only in-frame clones are kept and a portion is missing. This sample has some 900,000 clones; approximately 76% occur once, and the top ten carry about 1.5%. The entry originates in a study of shared clonotypes between healthy human individuals. Study background: Three CD4 naive, three CD4 memory, two CD8 naive and one CD8 memory plate were used per donor.

This clonotype was sampled from a man between 18 and 35 years old in good health. V usage is TRBV27 and J usage is TRBJ2-3; 8 bases match TRBD1. Sequencing was carried out using memory CD4+ T cells sorted from blood. As to subset: CD45RA-negative fraction. The CDR3 nucleotides are TGTGCCAGCAGTTTAACGGACAGGGAATGGGATACGCAGTATTTT. Translation: CASSLTDREWDTQYF.